The clone carrying this T cell receptor (beta chain) was detected ten times or more. Its antigen is not identified. MiXCR, run by TCRdb on the 5' RACE reads, gives a single entry per CDR3 protein. Among hundreds of thousands of distinct CDR3 sequences, approximately 9% were seen once, and the ten largest hold 5.1%. These data come from a study of identical twins. Findings of the study overall: In monozygotic twins, models underestimated the sharing of out-of-frame TCR alpha. Out-of-frame alpha sequences common to twins were enriched for low generation probability. Twin pairs had excess sharing that was weaker in beta out-of-frame sequences. A lower insertion count was a feature of abundant cord blood beta clonotypes, with no such feature in memory repertoires.

CDR3 length: 12 residues. Germline V gene lookup returns CDR1 MNHNS and CDR2 SASEGT. V lost 10 bases, J lost 8 bases, and 8 bases stayed unmatched. The V and J genes are TRBV6-1 and TRBJ2-1; 7 bases align to TRBD2. This TCR was recovered from a woman younger than 30 in good health. Input material: memory (CD45RO+) T cells sorted from blood. The CDR3 DNA reads as TGTGCCACCGGGGGGTGGGTTGATGAGCAGTTCTTC. Amino acid sequence: CATGGWVDEQFF.